This T cell receptor beta chain was profiled in a study of cytomegalovirus exposure and HLA in healthy donors. The PCR contained 60 Vbeta and 13 Jbeta primers. TCRdb's table, derived via immunoSEQ multiplex PCR, lists solely in-frame clones and lacks some. The data contain 80,000 to 95,000 clones, 63% of them seen just once; the ten biggest clones take up 6% to 6.5%. This CDR3 has 14 residues. Germline V lookup: CDR1 MDHEN, CDR2 SYDVKM. Deletions cut 7 bases from V and 2 bases from J, with 12 bases between. This clonotype was sampled from a woman in her 30s in good health and CMV-seronegative. The V call is TRBV28, the J call TRBJ2-1; tentatively, D is TRBD2 (6 bases). Input material: PBMCs. CDR3 DNA sequence: TGTGCCAGCACCATAGCGGCACCCTACAATGAGCAGTTCTTC. Residues: CASTIAAPYNEQFF.